A selection of T cell receptor beta chains follows, all from one sample in a study of regulatory dendritic cells for organ transplantation. Using immunoSEQ multiplex PCR, the repertoire was profiled, and TCRdb retains in-frame clones only, with some absent. The sample contains 30,000 or so clones, more than 65% of which appear only once. Specimen: naive CD8+ T cells from blood. The receptors were sampled from a human donor in good health. The CDR3 runs from the conserved cysteine through the conserved F or W. A D gene is named only where the DNA matches it firmly. Size is stated for part of the rows, as once, few or many counts, or as a class when the clone is expanded.

clone size	V gene	J gene	D gene	CDR3 protein	CDR3 DNA
.	TRBV29-1	TRBJ1-1	.	CSVEGQPQNTEAFF	TGCAGCGTTGAAGGACAACCCCAGAACACTGAAGCTTTCTTT
once	TRBV5-6	TRBJ1-2	TRBD1	CASSLVYYRGDGYTF	TGTGCCAGCAGCTTGGTATATTACAGGGGAGATGGCTACACCTTC
.	TRBV6-6	TRBJ2-5	.	CASSPDWRSETQYF	TGTGCCAGCAGCCCGGACTGGAGGTCAGAGACCCAGTACTTC
.	TRBV5-4	TRBJ1-6	TRBD1	CASSSQTGSNSPLHF	TGTGCCAGCAGCTCGCAGACAGGGAGCAATTCACCCCTCCACTTT
once	TRBV5-1	TRBJ1-1	TRBD1	CASSGGQGDTEAFF	TGCGCCAGCAGCGGGGGACAGGGGGACACTGAAGCTTTCTTT
.	TRBV7-7	TRBJ2-2	.	CASSFTTETGELFF	TGTGCCAGCAGCTTTACGACAGAAACCGGGGAGCTGTTTTTT
.	TRBV7-2	TRBJ1-1	TRBD1	CASSLDLPGTDYNTEAFF	TGTGCCAGCAGCTTAGATCTTCCAGGGACAGATTATAACACTGAAGCTTTCTTT
.	TRBV5-4	TRBJ2-7	TRBD1	CASSLSTGEYEQYF	TGTGCCAGCAGCCTGTCCACAGGGGAATACGAGCAGTACTTC
once	TRBV2	TRBJ2-6	.	CASSDGAVSSGANVLTF	TGTGCCAGCAGTGATGGGGCAGTCAGCTCTGGGGCCAACGTCCTGACTTTC
.	TRBV5-1	TRBJ1-2	TRBD1	CASSLSGTESYGYTF	TGCGCCAGCAGCTTGTCGGGGACAGAGTCCTATGGCTACACCTTC
once	TRBV10-1	TRBJ1-1	.	CASSEPTGTLKEGTEAFF	TGCGCCAGCAGTGAGCCTACAGGGACGCTCAAAGAGGGGACTGAAGCTTTCTTT
.	TRBV2	TRBJ1-4	.	CASKGLFGGEKLFF	TGTGCCAGCAAGGGATTATTCGGGGGGGAAAAACTGTTTTTT
.	TRBV9	TRBJ2-7	TRBD2	CASSVADWASGDYEQYF	TGTGCCAGCAGCGTAGCTGATTGGGCTAGCGGGGACTACGAGCAGTACTTC
.	TRBV6-5	TRBJ2-1	TRBD2	CATHLAGGLYNEQFF	TGTGCCACCCATCTAGCGGGGGGCCTCTACAATGAGCAGTTCTTC
few	TRBV27	TRBJ2-7	.	CASSLYPLTYEQYF	TGTGCCAGCAGTTTATATCCCCTTACCTACGAGCAGTACTTC
.	TRBV6-1	TRBJ2-7	TRBD1	CASSDGQGLYEQYF	TGTGCCAGCAGTGACGGACAGGGCCTCTACGAGCAGTACTTC
.	TRBV2	TRBJ1-4	TRBD1	CASSRDRSSPEEKLFF	TGTGCCAGCAGTCGGGACAGGTCGTCCCCCGAGGAAAAACTGTTTTTT
.	TRBV2	TRBJ2-7	TRBD1	CASSAGTGMAYEQYF	TGTGCCAGCAGTGCCGGGACAGGGATGGCCTACGAGCAGTACTTC
.	TRBV9	TRBJ2-7	.	CASSVDNSYEQYF	TGTGCCAGCAGCGTGGACAACTCCTACGAGCAGTACTTC
.	TRBV9	TRBJ1-1	TRBD1	CASSVDRGNTEAFF	TGTGCCAGCAGCGTGGACAGGGGGAACACTGAAGCTTTCTTT
.	TRBV9	TRBJ1-3	TRBD1	CASRGTGTGNTIYF	TGTGCCAGCAGGGGGACAGGGACTGGAAACACCATATATTTT
once	TRBV9	TRBJ2-2	.	CASSAYTGELFF	TGTGCCAGCAGCGCCTACACCGGGGAGCTGTTTTTT
.	TRBV5-1	TRBJ2-7	.	CASSSRSRVSDEQYF	TGCGCCAGCAGCTCCCGTAGCAGGGTGTCAGACGAGCAGTACTTC
.	TRBV13	TRBJ2-1	.	CASSPTGVQNEQFF	TGTGCCAGCAGCCCCACGGGGGTTCAGAATGAGCAGTTCTTC
.	TRBV6-4	TRBJ1-1	TRBD1	CASRTGQGNTEAFF	TGTGCCAGCAGAACGGGACAGGGGAACACTGAAGCTTTCTTT
.	TRBV10-3	TRBJ2-1	.	CAISETVRGNEQFF	TGTGCCATCAGTGAGACGGTTAGGGGCAATGAGCAGTTCTTC
.	TRBV13	TRBJ2-5	TRBD1	CASSPGTGGQETQYF	TGTGCCAGCAGCCCCGGGACAGGGGGCCAAGAGACCCAGTACTTC
.	TRBV5-8	TRBJ1-2	.	CASSQDGRGDYGYTF	TGTGCCAGCAGCCAAGATGGGAGGGGTGACTATGGCTACACCTTC
.	TRBV6-5	TRBJ2-5	TRBD1	CASSLGQGKETQYF	TGTGCCAGCAGCCTCGGACAGGGGAAAGAGACCCAGTACTTC
.	TRBV6-5	TRBJ1-6	.	CASTLLINSPLHF	TGTGCCAGCACCTTACTGATTAATTCACCCCTCCACTTT
few	TRBV5-8	TRBJ2-1	.	CASSFTRNEQFF	TGTGCCAGCAGCTTTACGCGGAATGAGCAGTTCTTC
.	TRBV7-9	TRBJ2-3	TRBD2	CASRVGGADTQYF	TGTGCCAGCAGAGTCGGGGGGGCAGATACGCAGTATTTT
.	TRBV19	TRBJ1-4	.	CASSPGVALFF	TGTGCCAGTAGCCCCGGGGTGGCCCTGTTTTTT
.	TRBV2	TRBJ2-5	.	CASSDSRAQYF	TGTGCCAGCAGTGACTCCAGGGCCCAGTACTTC
.	TRBV4-3	TRBJ1-1	TRBD1	CASSQGPAGTANTEAFF	TGCGCCAGCAGCCAAGGGCCCGCCGGGACAGCGAACACTGAAGCTTTCTTT
.	TRBV9	TRBJ1-6	.	CASSVAEGSPLHF	TGTGCCAGCAGCGTCGCGGAGGGTTCACCCCTCCACTTT
.	TRBV5-4	TRBJ2-7	.	CASSLGGGGYEQYF	TGTGCCAGCAGCTTGGGGGGAGGAGGCTACGAGCAGTACTTC
.	TRBV11-2	TRBJ1-6	.	CASSLWRGGLRNSPLHF	TGTGCCAGCAGCTTGTGGAGGGGGGGGCTACGAAATTCACCCCTCCACTTT
.	TRBV9	TRBJ2-3	TRBD2	CASSVSGGVADTQYF	TGTGCCAGCAGCGTTAGCGGGGGGGTAGCAGATACGCAGTATTTT
.	TRBV5-6	TRBJ1-3	.	CASSLAGSGNTIYF	TGTGCCAGCAGCTTGGCCGGTTCCGGAAACACCATATATTTT
few	TRBV10-1	TRBJ1-2	.	CASSESKDFRGGYTF	TGCGCCAGCAGTGAGTCGAAGGATTTCCGGGGGGGCTACACCTTC
.	TRBV4-1	TRBJ2-3	.	CASSPYSPSTDTQYF	TGCGCCAGCAGCCCCTACTCACCTAGCACAGATACGCAGTATTTT
.	TRBV5-6	TRBJ2-1	.	CASSLARSNEQFF	TGTGCCAGCAGCTTGGCCAGGTCCAATGAGCAGTTCTTC
.	TRBV27	TRBJ2-1	TRBD2	CASSSQTSGSYNEQFF	TGTGCCAGCAGTTCCCAGACTAGCGGATCCTACAATGAGCAGTTCTTC
.	TRBV6-5	TRBJ1-5	.	CASSPIYSNQPQHF	TGTGCCAGCAGTCCTATTTATAGCAATCAGCCCCAGCATTTT
.	TRBV7-2	TRBJ2-2	TRBD2	CASSFPGLAGGNTGELFF	TGTGCCAGCAGCTTCCCGGGACTAGCGGGGGGCAACACCGGGGAGCTGTTTTTT
.	TRBV6-6	TRBJ2-7	TRBD1	CASSYSGTGIYEQYF	TGTGCCAGCAGTTACTCGGGGACAGGGATCTACGAGCAGTACTTC
.	TRBV19	TRBJ1-1	TRBD1	CASSIGSGGAGTEAFF	TGTGCCAGTAGTATCGGGTCAGGGGGCGCGGGCACTGAAGCTTTCTTT
.	TRBV2	TRBJ1-5	.	CASSEAGRAGNQPQHF	TGTGCCAGCAGTGAAGCCGGGAGGGCGGGGAATCAGCCCCAGCATTTT
.	TRBV13	TRBJ2-1	TRBD2	CASSQPGLAANEQFF	TGTGCCAGCAGCCAACCGGGACTAGCGGCCAATGAGCAGTTCTTC
.	TRBV27	TRBJ1-2	TRBD1	CASSPPEGTGGGNGYTF	TGTGCCAGCAGTCCCCCCGAGGGGACAGGGGGTGGGAATGGCTACACCTTC
.	TRBV9	TRBJ1-1	.	CASSVDGSLNTEAFF	TGTGCCAGCAGCGTAGATGGCAGTTTGAACACTGAAGCTTTCTTT
.	TRBV11-2	TRBJ2-1	.	CASSQPGVGGHEQFF	TGTGCCAGCAGCCAACCGGGGGTAGGTGGGCATGAGCAGTTCTTC
.	TRBV27	TRBJ1-4	.	CASSLVGFGKEKLFF	TGTGCCAGCAGTTTAGTAGGCTTCGGGAAGGAAAAACTGTTTTTT